A single sample is the source of the 18 T cell receptor beta chains below, sequenced in a study of shared clonotypes between healthy human individuals. Cells designated naive CD8 were CD45RO-negative and were positively selected for CCR7, with terminally differentiated effector memory CD45RA+ cells excluded. Some clones are missing from TCRdb's copy, which holds only in-frame ones; the method was immunoSEQ multiplex PCR. Of 550,000 to 750,000 clones listed, about 92% are singletons. Sequencing was performed on naive CD8+ T cells sorted from blood. These receptors were obtained from a man aged 25 to 40 in good health.

This chain connects TRBV28 to TRBJ2-7, with D possibly TRBD1 on 6 matching bases. The germline V and J ends were trimmed by 6 bases and 0 bases, with 12 bases remaining between them. CDR3 length: 14 amino acids. Germline V lookup: CDR1 MDHEN, CDR2 SYDVKM. CDR3 nucleotide sequence: TGTGCCAGCAGACCCCGGGACAACTCCTACGAGCAGTACTTC. It encodes CASRPRDNSYEQYF.

This chain links TRBV10-2 with TRBJ2-1; 11 nucleotides match TRBD2. Germline CDR1 reads WSHSY; CDR2 reads SAAADI. The CDR3 consists of 17 residues. V trimming: 7 bases; J trimming: 0 bases; junction bases outside the gene matches: 8. Here the CDR3 reads CASTGGLAVSSYNEQFF. Written as DNA, the CDR3 is TGCGCCAGCACTGGGGGACTAGCGGTCAGCTCCTACAATGAGCAGTTCTTC.

The chain employs TRBV4-1 and TRBJ1-1; no reliable D call. Trimming took off 0 bases at V and 0 bases at J, with 14 bases between the two ends. The CDR3 is 17 residues long. The V gene's germline CDR1 is MGHRA and CDR2 YSYEKL. The CDR3 nucleotides are TGCGCCAGCAGCCAAGATCCTTTAACGAGCATGAACACTGAAGCTTTCTTT. It codes for CASSQDPLTSMNTEAFF.

The V gene is TRBV7-9, the J gene TRBJ2-7; 10 positions agree with TRBD2. V lost 4 bases and J lost 2; bases outside the gene matches: 14. Per germline, CDR1 SEHNR and CDR2 FQNEAQ (reference sequence). The CDR3 runs 18 residues. The DNA for the CDR3 is TGTGCCAGCAGCTCAAACGACCCCGGGACTAGCGTGGCCTACGAGCAGTACTTC. It is translated as CASSSNDPGTSVAYEQYF.

The V and J genes are TRBV6-5 and TRBJ1-4; 10 bases fit TRBD1. J gave up 8 bases and V 0 bases, and 3 bases lay outside the gene matches. The CDR3 is 15 residues long. Germline CDR1 and CDR2: MNHEY and SVGAGI. Here the CDR3 DNA reads TGTGCCAGCAGTTACTCGACAGGGGGCAAGGAAAAACTGTTTTTT. It is translated as CASSYSTGGKEKLFF.

This chain joins TRBV6-4 and TRBJ2-7; 8 positions match TRBD2. Germline CDR1 and CDR2: MRHNA and SNTAGT. This CDR3 is built from 13 residues. Unmatched junction bases numbered 8, after V lost 7 bases and J lost 6 bases. CDR3: CASISAGVCEQYF. The CDR3 region has the DNA TGTGCCAGCATTTCAGCGGGAGTTTGCGAGCAGTACTTC.

This chain links TRBV28 with TRBJ2-7; 11 bases fit TRBD2. Trimming cost V 6 bases and J 3 bases; bases outside gene matches: 4. The CDR3 is 14 amino acids. CDR1 MDHEN and CDR2 SYDVKM come from the germline V gene. The CDR3 protein is CASRPLAGDYEQYF. The CDR3 DNA is TGTGCCAGCAGGCCACTAGCGGGAGACTACGAGCAGTACTTC. Based on the CDR3 plus reference TRBV28 and TRBJ2-7, the full variable domain is DVKVTQSSRYLVKRTGEKVFLECVQDMDHENMFWYRQDPGLGLRLIYFSYDVKMKEKGDIPEGYSVSREKKERFSLILESASTNQTSMYLCASRPLAGDYEQYFGPGTRLTVT.

The chain combines TRBV6-6 with TRBJ2-7; 7 bases agree with TRBD1. The CDR3 totals 15 residues. With V trimmed by 4 bases and J by 2 bases, 8 bases remained unmatched. From germline, CDR1 is MNHNY and CDR2 SVGAGI (reference sequence). Here the CDR3 DNA reads TGTGCCAGCAGTTCGCAGGGGGATGGTACCTACGAGCAGTACTTC. Its protein is CASSSQGDGTYEQYF.

The chain joins TRBV6-5 to TRBJ2-2; the D is unclear. The germline V gene has CDR1 MNHEY and CDR2 SVGAGI. Deletions cut 2 bases from V and 4 bases from J, with 5 bases between. This CDR3 region has 13 residues. The CDR3 DNA is TGTGCCAGCAGTTACCTCCGCACCGGGGAGCTGTTTTTT. As protein: CASSYLRTGELFF.

The chain combines TRBV6-1 with TRBJ2-7, with 7 bases lining up with TRBD2. Germline V gives CDR1 MNHNS, CDR2 SASEGT. J gave up 0 bases and V 2 bases, and 7 bases lay outside the gene matches. This CDR3 comprises 16 residues. The CDR3 bases are TGTGCCAGCAGTGAAATAGCGGCGGGGGACTCCTACGAGCAGTACTTC. This translates into CASSEIAAGDSYEQYF.

The gene calls are TRBV18 and TRBJ2-1, with 10 bases aligning to TRBD1. Trimming at V came to 6 bases and at J to 7 bases, leaving 9 bases not matched to a gene. The CDR3 covers 15 residues. Germline CDR1 and CDR2: KGHSH and LQKENI. The CDR3 is CASSPDRGRRNEQFF. CDR3 coding DNA: TGTGCCAGCTCGCCTGACAGGGGGCGAAGGAATGAGCAGTTCTTC.

The genes are TRBV6-6 and TRBJ1-5; no clear D gene. Trimming removed 0 bases at V and 4 bases at J, with 13 bases between. CDR1 and CDR2 from the germline V gene are MNHNY and SVGAGI (reference sequence). The CDR3 has 16 amino acids. In DNA, the CDR3 is TGTGCCAGCAGTTACTCTCAGGAGAGAAGGAATCAGCCCCAGCATTTT. Translating it yields CASSYSQERRNQPQHF.

This clone was picked up one time. CDR3 protein: CATSRDTFDSYEQYF. The CDR3, as DNA: TGTGCCACCAGCAGAGATACATTTGACTCCTACGAGCAGTACTTC. The V call is TRBV15, the J call TRBJ2-7; D is undetermined. CDR1 and CDR2 from the germline V gene are LNHNV and YYDKDF (reference sequence). Trimming left V 0 bases short and J 0 bases short, with 9 bases between. This CDR3 spans 15 amino acids.

The V and J genes are TRBV5-6 and TRBJ1-2; a possible D gene is TRBD1 (5 bases). The CDR3 consists of 15 residues. CDR1 is SGHDT, CDR2 YYEEEE, per germline. V was clipped by 10 bases and J by 8 bases, with 27 bases between them. The CDR3 DNA follows: TGTGCCTCTGCTTCCGGCCCACCAGGGATTCGGGGCTACACCTTC. The encoded protein is CASASGPPGIRGYTF. The full variable domain, its missing parts supplied by reference TRBV5-6 and TRBJ1-2, is DAGVTQSPTHLIKTRGQQVTLRCSPKSGHDTVSWYQQALGQGPQFIFQYYEEEERQRGNFPDRFSGHQFPNYSSELNVNALLLGDSALYLCASASGPPGIRGYTFGSGTRLTVV.

The table lists this clone with a count of one. In DNA form, the CDR3 reads TGTGCCAGCAGCGTAGCTCTGTCGTCCACAGATACGCAGTATTTT. It translates to CASSVALSSTDTQYF. This sequence joins TRBV9 and TRBJ2-3; D unresolved. The V end lost 0 bases, the J end lost 2 bases, and 10 bases lay between the germline ends. The CDR3 contains 15 residues. Germline assignment: CDR1 SGDLS and CDR2 YYNGEE.

This clone was counted only a few times. The chain is built from TRBV19 and TRBJ2-7, with D possibly being TRBD2 (5 bases). Trimming pared 6 bases from V and 3 bases from J, leaving 12 bases between. Germline assignment: CDR1 LNHDA and CDR2 SQIVND (reference sequence). CDR3 length: 13 residues. CDR3 bases: TGTGCCAGTAGCCCGGCCGAGGGCTACGAGCAGTACTTC. This codes for CASSPAEGYEQYF.

In DNA, the CDR3 is TGTGCCAGCAGTGGGGACAGGGAGCCTAATGAAAAACTGTTTTTT. Protein product: CASSGDREPNEKLFF. The rearrangement uses TRBV25-1 and TRBJ1-4; 9 bases fit TRBD1. The CDR3 runs to 15 residues. Looked up from germline, CDR1 is MGHDK and CDR2 is SYGVNS. The ends lost 4 bases at V and 3 bases at J; junction bases unmatched: 3.

The chain joins TRBV9 to TRBJ2-4; D assignment may be TRBD1 or TRBD2 (5 bases each). The CDR3 is made up of 12 amino acids. The V end was cut by 3 bases, the J end by 11 bases, with 12 bases between. Germline V gene data show CDR1 as SGDLS and CDR2 as YYNGEE. DNA for the CDR3: TGTGCCAGCAGCGGCTACATGGGGGTTCAGTACTTC. This codes for CASSGYMGVQYF. The variable domain in full, completed from reference TRBV9 and TRBJ2-4, reads DSGVTQTPKHLITATGQRVTLRCSPRSGDLSVYWYQQSLDQGLQFLIQYYNGEERAKGNILERFSAQQFPDLHSELNLSSLELGDSALYFCASSGYMGVQYFGAGTRLSVL.